A selection of T cell receptor beta chains follows, all from one sample in a study of vaccination effects on CD4 cells after COVID-19. Antigen specificity for these receptors is unknown. Repertoires were generated with immunoSEQ multiplex PCR, while TCRdb's copy carries only in-frame clones and drops some. The data hold 70,000 or so clones, with around 72% observed a single time. Sequencing was performed on CD4+ T cells from PBMCs cultured with HIV peptides, taken before COVID-19 vaccination. The receptors shown here come from a human donor who had a prior SARS-CoV-2 infection. Both conserved end residues are trimmed from each CDR3.

TRBJ2-1,TRBV25-1,ASSEYGGPYNEQF
TRBJ2-5,TRBV5-6,ASSLVGGGSQETQY
TRBJ2-3,TRBV7-8,ASSLGVSDTQY
TRBJ2-3,TRBV2,ASSDEGRTDTQY
TRBJ2-7,TRBV21-1,ASSDGTVGYEQY
TRBJ1-1,TRBV6-4,ASSDTSRGTEAF
TRBJ2-4,TRBV5-1,ASSLGVLPAVNIQY
TRBJ1-3,TRBV6-5,ASSYTGASGNTIY
TRBJ1-2,TRBV27,ASSFLSRTGDGYT
TRBJ2-5,TRBV4-2,ASSQVGSGGQETQY
TRBJ1-4,TRBV7-9,ASSLLGGDEKLF
TRBJ2-1,TRBV7-6,ASSLGRDRRDPEQF
TRBJ2-7,TRBV12-5,ASGLGLRHLGEQY
TRBJ1-2,TRBV6-1,ASSEVWTGNDGYT
TRBJ2-1,TRBV7-2,ASSFGLAGNNEQF
TRBJ1-1,TRBV6-7,ASSYSYQGRSAF